The 14 T cell receptor beta chains reported below all come from one sample, sequenced in a study of T cell responses to AZD1222 COVID-19 vaccine. The assay was immunoSEQ multiplex PCR, and TCRdb's table has in-frame clones only and misses some. This repertoire shows roughly 130,000 clones, about nine tenths found once; its top ten account for approximately 19%. The sample here was peripheral blood, taken on day 0 of MenACWY control vaccination. The receptors stem from an adult in good health.

The V and J genes are TRBV3-1 (or the pseudogene TRBV3-2) and TRBJ2-4, with D unclear. Trimming removed 1 base at V and 3 bases at J, with 4 bases between. This CDR3 contains 13 residues. Germline V gene sequence: CDR1 LGHDT, CDR2 YNNKEL (reference sequence). The DNA for the CDR3 is TGTGCCAGCAGCCAAGGGGGCAAAAACATTCAGTACTTC. This sequence encodes CASSQGGKNIQYF.

The J gene is TRBJ2-7, the V gene TRBV27; either TRBD1 or TRBD2 may supply D (5 bases each). V gave up 8 bases and J gave up 2 bases, with 16 bases separating them. Germline CDR1 reads MNHEY; CDR2 reads SMNVEV (reference sequence). This CDR3 region has 14 residues. The CDR3 protein is CASSPGTSPYEQYF. CDR3 bases: TGTGCCAGCTCCCCAGGGACGTCACCCTACGAGCAGTACTTC.

This clone was picked up a small number of times. This chain uses TRBV6-5 with TRBJ1-1, with D perhaps matching TRBD1 (5 bases). The CDR3 totals 13 residues. Germline-derived CDR1 and CDR2 are MNHEY and SVGAGI. Trimming left V 7 bases short and J 0 bases short, with 9 bases between. The CDR3 protein is CASKGNMNTEAFF. The CDR3 bases are TGTGCCAGCAAGGGGAACATGAACACTGAAGCTTTCTTT.

J is TRBJ2-1 and V is TRBV6-1; D is possibly TRBD2 (5 bases). CDR1 and CDR2 from the germline V gene are MNHNS and SASEGT. The ends were cut back, 1 base at V and 6 bases at J, with 10 bases in the middle. The CDR3 runs 14 residues. CDR3 coding DNA: TGTGCCAGCAGTGAAGGGCTAGCCACCAATGAGCAGTTCTTC. This translates into CASSEGLATNEQFF.

This clone came up a few times. V usage is TRBV5-1 and J usage is TRBJ2-7; 8 bases align to TRBD2. The CDR3 runs to 14 residues. Germline V gene data show CDR1 as SGHRS and CDR2 as YFSETQ. J was trimmed by 8 bases and V by 7 bases; bases with no gene match: 14. CDR3 protein: CASDDSAGGTQQYF. The CDR3 nucleotides read TGCGCCAGCGACGATAGCGCGGGAGGCACCCAGCAGTACTTC.

In this sample, this clone turned up once. The chain couples TRBV7-3 to TRBJ2-3; 11 bases are shared with TRBD2. Germline V gene data show CDR1 as SGHTA and CDR2 as FQGTGA. J was trimmed by 6 bases and V by 5 bases; bases with no gene match: 7. The CDR3 is 15 residues long. CDR3 amino acids: CASSPRLAGMDTQYF. The CDR3 region has the DNA TGTGCCAGCAGCCCACGACTAGCGGGAATGGATACGCAGTATTTT.

V and J are TRBV6-2 or TRBV6-3 and TRBJ2-5; D gene ambiguous. This CDR3 has 14 amino acids. Trimming shortened V by 0 bases and J by 5 bases, and 10 bases separated the two germline ends. The V gene's germline CDR1 is MNHEY and CDR2 SVGEGT. The DNA of the CDR3 is TGTGCCAGCAGTTACTCAGGTCTGTCGGAGACCCAGTACTTC. This codes for CASSYSGLSETQYF.

V usage is TRBV6-5 and J usage is TRBJ1-2; D is possibly TRBD1 (6 bases). Per the germline V gene, CDR1 is MNHEY and CDR2 is SVGAGI. The V end lost 6 bases, the J end lost 6 bases, and 14 bases lay between the germline ends. This CDR3 is built from 13 residues. DNA for the CDR3: TGTGCCAGCAGAGGAACAGGGTTCGATGGCTACACCTTC. This encodes CASRGTGFDGYTF.

The chain couples TRBV5-6 to TRBJ1-1, with 11 bases aligning to TRBD1. Trimming took 4 bases from V and 4 from J; bases not matched to a gene: 9. This CDR3 region has 16 residues. Germline V gene lookup returns CDR1 SGHDT and CDR2 YYEEEE. The CDR3 protein is CASSPGQGAGFTEAFF. CDR3 nucleotide sequence: TGTGCCAGCAGCCCAGGACAGGGGGCAGGGTTCACTGAAGCTTTCTTT.

This clone was seen a single time. The chain employs TRBV11-2 and TRBJ2-2, with D uncertain. The V gene lost 6 bases and the J gene lost 0 bases, with 11 bases spanning the gap. CDR3 length: 15 residues. The V gene's germline CDR1 is SGHAT and CDR2 FQNNGV. The CDR3 bases are TGTGCCAGCAGAAAAGACTGGGCGAACACCGGGGAGCTGTTTTTT. Residues: CASRKDWANTGELFF.

The rearrangement uses TRBV7-9 and TRBJ1-5; D is unresolved. Germline V gives CDR1 SEHNR, CDR2 FQNEAQ (reference sequence). The V end was cut by 5 bases, the J end by 3 bases, with 11 bases between. The CDR3 sequence is 14 residues long. DNA of the CDR3: TGTGCCAGCAGCGACGGTTTGATCAATCAGCCCCAGCATTTT. Its translation: CASSDGLINQPQHF.

This chain uses TRBV4-2 with TRBJ1-5; D gene unclear. Germline lookup yields CDR1 LGHNA and CDR2 YNFKEQ. This CDR3 has 14 residues. V lost 1 base and J lost 7, with 11 bases in between. CDR3 sequence reads: CASSQVGEPQPQHF. DNA of the CDR3: TGTGCCAGCAGCCAAGTGGGAGAGCCCCAGCCCCAGCATTTT.

The J gene is TRBJ1-1, the V gene TRBV4-2, with TRBD1 matching 7 bases. V was clipped by 3 bases and J by 2 bases; unmatched bases: 3. Germline V gene lookup returns CDR1 LGHNA and CDR2 YNFKEQ. The CDR3 totals 14 residues. The CDR3, as DNA: TGTGCCAGCAGCCATCGGACAGGTAACACTGAAGCTTTCTTT. As protein: CASSHRTGNTEAFF.

The chain recombines TRBV28 with TRBJ2-7; D possibly corresponds to TRBD1 (5 bases). The CDR3 spans 13 residues. The V gene's germline CDR1 is MDHEN and CDR2 SYDVKM. The germline V and J ends were trimmed by 10 bases and 2 bases, with 15 bases remaining between them. The CDR3 bases are TGTGCCACCAGGGCTTTCCGTACCTACGAGCAGTACTTC. It codes for CATRAFRTYEQYF.